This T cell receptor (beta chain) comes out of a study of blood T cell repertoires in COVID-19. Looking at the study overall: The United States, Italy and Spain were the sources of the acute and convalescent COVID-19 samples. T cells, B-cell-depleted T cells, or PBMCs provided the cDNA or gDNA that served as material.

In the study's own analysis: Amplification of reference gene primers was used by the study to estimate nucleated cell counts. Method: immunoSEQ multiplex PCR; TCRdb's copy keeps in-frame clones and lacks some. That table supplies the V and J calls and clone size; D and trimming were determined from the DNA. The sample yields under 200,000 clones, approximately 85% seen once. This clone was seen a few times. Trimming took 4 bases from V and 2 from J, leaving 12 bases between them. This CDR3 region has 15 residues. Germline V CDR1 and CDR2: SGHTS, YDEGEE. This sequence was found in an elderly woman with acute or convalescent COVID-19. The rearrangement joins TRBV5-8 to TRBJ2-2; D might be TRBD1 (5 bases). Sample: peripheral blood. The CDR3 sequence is CASSPRQINTGELFF. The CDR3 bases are TGTGCCAGCAGCCCCAGACAGATTAACACCGGGGAGCTGTTTTTT.